This passage covers 9 T cell receptor beta chains from one sample sequenced in a study of shared clonotypes between healthy human individuals. TCRdb's copy holds only in-frame clones and misses some; the assay was immunoSEQ multiplex PCR. This sample has approximately 180,000 clones, with approximately 95% found just once. Sequenced input: naive CD4+ T cells sorted from blood. The subset: CD45RA+ positively selected. The receptors come from a woman aged 25 to 45 in good health.

The chain combines TRBV27 with TRBJ1-5; TRBD1 aligns across 9 bases. J lost 6 bases, V lost 4 bases, and 7 bases had no gene match. This CDR3 has 15 amino acids. The germline CDR1 and CDR2 sequences are MNHEY and SMNVEV (reference sequence). The CDR3 protein is CASSSSGQGIQPQHF. The CDR3 DNA is TGTGCCAGCAGTTCGTCGGGACAGGGTATTCAGCCCCAGCATTTT.

The V gene is TRBV29-1, the J gene TRBJ1-4, with D possibly TRBD1 on 5 matching bases. This CDR3 has 18 residues. Trimming stripped 0 bases from V and 2 bases from J, with 19 bases between. Germline lookup yields CDR1 SQVTM and CDR2 ANQGSEA. CDR3 amino acids: CSVEDGRGGYGTNEKLFF. The CDR3 nucleotides are TGCAGCGTTGAAGATGGCCGGGGGGGGTACGGGACTAATGAAAAACTGTTTTTT. Full variable domain (outside the CDR3, taken from reference TRBV29-1 and TRBJ1-4): SAVISQKPSRDICQRGTSLTIQCQVDSQVTMMFWYRQQPGQSLTLIATANQGSEATYESGFVIDKFPISRPNLTFSTLTVSNMSPEDSSIYLCSVEDGRGGYGTNEKLFFGSGTQLSVL.

The J gene is TRBJ2-7, the V gene TRBV20-1; D is unresolved. Germline loops: CDR1 DFQATT, CDR2 SNEGSKA (reference sequence). V was trimmed by 3 bases and J by 3 bases, leaving 6 bases between them. The CDR3 sequence is 11 residues long. In DNA, the CDR3 is TGCAGTGCTAGGAGTTACTACGAGCAGTACTTC. The encoded protein is CSARSYYEQYF.

CDR3 DNA sequence: TGTGCCAGCACTAGCGGCAACTCCTACGAGCAGTACTTC. It yields the protein CASTSGNSYEQYF. This rearrangement joins TRBV28 to TRBJ2-5, with 7 positions matching TRBD2. The J call may be in error: the DNA end matches TRBJ2-7 better. The germline CDR1 and CDR2 sequences are MDHEN and SYDVKM. The CDR3 has 13 residues.

The rearrangement links TRBV28 to TRBJ2-5; TRBD2 might be the D (6 bases). The DNA end favors TRBJ2-7, so the J call may be wrong. The length of the CDR3 is 12 residues. Germline V gives CDR1 MDHEN, CDR2 SYDVKM. The CDR3 protein is CASSLEGREQYF. The DNA for the CDR3 is TGTGCCAGCAGTTTGGAGGGTCGCGAGCAGTACTTC.

The chain carries TRBV18 and TRBJ2-2; 10 positions agree with TRBD2. J gave up 6 bases and V 1 base, and 8 bases lay outside the gene matches. The CDR3 consists of 17 residues. From germline, CDR1 is KGHSH and CDR2 LQKENI. DNA for the CDR3: TGTGCCAGCTCACCACAACGGGCTAGCGGGAGTTCCGGGGAGCTGTTTTTT. Residues: CASSPQRASGSSGELFF.

This rearrangement joins TRBV28 to TRBJ1-1, with TRBD1 as a possible D gene (6 bases). CDR1 MDHEN and CDR2 SYDVKM come from the germline V gene. V lost 4 bases, J lost 6 bases, and 12 bases lay in between. The length of the CDR3 is 13 residues. CDR3 nucleotides: TGTGCCAGCAGTTGGGACACGGGCGCTGAAGCTTTCTTT. Translated, it gives CASSWDTGAEAFF. The full variable domain, rest sourced from reference TRBV28 and TRBJ1-1, is DVKVTQSSRYLVKRTGEKVFLECVQDMDHENMFWYRQDPGLGLRLIYFSYDVKMKEKGDIPEGYSVSREKKERFSLILESASTNQTSMYLCASSWDTGAEAFFGQGTRLTVV.

This CDR3 is CASSDYQGMNTEAFF. The CDR3 coding sequence is TGTGCCAGCAGTGATTATCAGGGTATGAACACTGAAGCTTTCTTT. V and J are TRBV25-1 and TRBJ1-1, with D tentatively TRBD1 (5 bases). CDR1 is MGHDK and CDR2 is SYGVNS in the germline V gene. This CDR3 comprises 15 residues. The V and J ends lost 3 bases and 0 bases respectively, with 11 bases between them.

The chain is built from TRBV7-9 and TRBJ2-5; D is uncertain. The ends were cut back, 1 base at V and 4 bases at J, with 7 bases in the middle. In germline, CDR1 is SEHNR, CDR2 FQNEAQ (reference sequence). The CDR3 extends over 13 amino acids. In DNA, the CDR3 is TGTGCCAGCAGCTTAGATCTCGGAGAGACCCAGTACTTC. Amino acids: CASSLDLGETQYF.